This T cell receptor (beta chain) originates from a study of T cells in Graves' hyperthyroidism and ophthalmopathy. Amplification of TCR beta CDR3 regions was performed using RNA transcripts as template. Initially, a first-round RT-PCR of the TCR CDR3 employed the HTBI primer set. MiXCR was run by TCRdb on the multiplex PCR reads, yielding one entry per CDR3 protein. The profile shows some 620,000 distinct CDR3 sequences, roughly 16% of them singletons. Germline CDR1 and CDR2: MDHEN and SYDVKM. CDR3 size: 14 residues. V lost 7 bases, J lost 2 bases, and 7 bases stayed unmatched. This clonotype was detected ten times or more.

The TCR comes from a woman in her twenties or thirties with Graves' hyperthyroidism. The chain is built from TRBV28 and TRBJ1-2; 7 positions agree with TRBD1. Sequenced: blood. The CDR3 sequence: CASTSQGQNYGYTF. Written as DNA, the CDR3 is TGTGCCAGCACCTCACAGGGACAGAACTATGGCTACACCTTC.